Many counts were recorded for the clone carrying this T cell receptor (beta chain). What it binds is unknown. 5'RACE with 10-nucleotide random UMIs produced the cDNA. TCRdb independently ran MiXCR on the 5' RACE reads; one entry per CDR3 protein. This table holds 20,000 to 30,000 distinct CDR3 sequences, less than 2.5% found once. The data were taken from a study of neurological immune-mediated disorders. V shed 5 bases, J shed 5 bases, and the junction held 5 bases outside the gene matches. From germline, CDR1 is ENHRY and CDR2 SYGVKD. The CDR3 runs 13 residues. Findings of the study overall: Repertoires from 18 of 34 multiple sclerosis patients grouped phylogenetically into a related-CDR3 cluster, suggesting a possible signature. Expanded clones shared no CDR3 amino acid sequences across subjects, suggesting private repertoires in all groups.

This receptor was taken from a woman aged 45 to 65 with multiple sclerosis. The chain couples TRBV10-3 to TRBJ2-5; the match to TRBD2 covers 7 bases. Sequencing input: PBMCs. As DNA, the CDR3 is TGTGCCATCAGTCTAGCGCGGGGGGAGACCCAGTACTTC. This sequence encodes CAISLARGETQYF.